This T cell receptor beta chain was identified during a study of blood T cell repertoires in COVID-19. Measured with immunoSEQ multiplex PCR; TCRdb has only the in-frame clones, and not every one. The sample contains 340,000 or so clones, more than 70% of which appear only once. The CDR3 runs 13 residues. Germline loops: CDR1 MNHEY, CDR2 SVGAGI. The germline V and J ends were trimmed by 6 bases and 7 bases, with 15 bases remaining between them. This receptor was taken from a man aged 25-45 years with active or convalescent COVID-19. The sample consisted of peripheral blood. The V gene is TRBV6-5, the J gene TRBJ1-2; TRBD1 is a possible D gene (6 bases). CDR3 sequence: CASRPGGVSGYTF. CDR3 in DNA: TGTGCCAGCAGGCCGGGGGGCGTAAGTGGCTACACCTTC.